This record covers a single T cell receptor beta chain. No cognate antigen has been identified for it. The sample holds no much larger clone one base away, and base qualities are not on file. The data belong to a study of PD-L1 blockade in urothelial cancer listed by TCRdb under 2017. For context, the study as a whole: Therapy was started in the mid-2010s for all patients, and atezolizumab 1,200 mg was administered intravenously every 3 weeks. Pretreatment tumor samples, along with matched peripheral blood serially collected before and after atezolizumab treatment, were subjected to TCR sequencing. Nine or ten patients reached durable clinical benefit, while 20 or so patients did not. An ECOG performance status of 0 or 1 was recorded for the patients, and 0 to 3 prior chemotherapy regimens had been received by the patients. Blood samples gave a median of about 150,000 T cells and 80,000 to 95,000 unique TCRs, with a median clonality of about 0.078. In the same patients, whole exome sequencing and RNA sequencing of pretreatment tumors were performed in addition to TCR sequencing. About nine tenths of the roughly 29 patients were males with bladder-origin urothelial cancer, and about 65% of the roughly 30 reported a prior smoking history. Blood samples were analyzed at two time points: 3 weeks after treatment start (second dose) and 6 weeks after treatment start. Pretreatment blood TCR-seq was available for 27 to 30 patients, at least one posttreatment blood collection was obtained for 25 or so patients, and tumor TCR-seq was available for 25 or so patients. Durable clinical benefit was defined as a progression-free survival longer than 6 months, and TCR features were additionally tested against progression-free survival and overall survival. An exploratory multi-omic analysis was conducted of the somatic, immune and clinical correlates of response to PD-L1 blockade with atezolizumab in urothelial cancer.

The cohort comprised more than 25 patients with locally advanced or metastatic urothelial carcinoma treated at Memorial Sloan Kettering on a trial protocol. Peripheral blood mononuclear cells were collected pretreatment and during treatment, with between 1 and 8 total time points obtained per patient. The Qiagen DNeasy Blood extraction kit was used to purify genomic DNA from total PBMCs and tumor samples. PBMCs were collected pretreatment and during treatment and were isolated and stored as previously described. From the cysteine through the phenylalanine, the CDR3 covers 18 amino acids. Only the CDR3 DNA is retained, 54 bases long and in frame from the first base. From V the trimming removes 0 bases and from J it removes 1 base, while the gene matches leave 9 bases of the junction unaccounted for. CDR1 and CDR2 were assigned from the germline V gene (reference sequence) as GTSNPN and SVGIG. The study at large found these results: Because the sample size was small (n of about 30) and many exploratory analyses were performed, the results are intended to be hypothesis-generating. Among patients with durable benefit, tumor-associated TCR clones showed greater expansion in peripheral blood 3 weeks after treatment started (n ≈ 22, p = 0.022). A pretreatment peripheral blood TCR clonality below the median was linked to improved progression-free and overall survival.

Synthetic TCR analog templates were spiked into each PCR so that absolute template abundance could be estimated from read counts. Using the immunoSEQ assay, TCRbeta CDR3 regions were amplified from genomic DNA with bias-controlled V and J gene primers. Sequencing of rearranged TCRbeta segments was done at approximately 20X coverage. Concerning the study's data processing: Clustering was used to correct sequencing errors, and CDR3s were annotated against IMGT to assign V, D and J genes. Downstream analyses used only productive TCRbeta rearrangements and left out out-of-frame or stop-codon sequences. Clonality was computed as one minus Shannon entropy normalized by the log of the number of unique productive sequences. Fisher's exact test with Benjamini-Hochberg correction, at a threshold of adjusted p below 0.01, was used to find clones that differed between time points or between blood and tumor. The source is immuneACCESS, and TCRdb retained only in-frame sequences with V and J called. Part of the clones is not carried over; for the studies checked, unresolved V genes explain less than half of this, and the remainder is unexplained. V and J calls and clone size follow that table, whereas D and trimming were derived from the DNA. The sample includes more than 75,000 clones, with 90% observed a single time. Roughly a tenth of the sample is in the top ten clones.

Recombination linked TRBV30 to TRBJ1-1; a stretch of 12 junction bases matches TRBD1. Specimen: PBMCs, collected around atezolizumab (anti-PD-L1) treatment. This TCR came from a man in his sixties with urothelial cancer. The DNA sequence follows: TGTGCCTGGAGTGTACTTTCACGGGACAGGGGGCGGAACACTGAAGCTTTCTTT. Its translation reads: CAWSVLSRDRGRNTEAFF.